This T cell receptor (beta chain) comes out of a study of cytomegalovirus exposure and HLA in healthy donors. The PCR had 60 Vbeta and 13 Jbeta primers. TCRdb's table, derived via immunoSEQ multiplex PCR, lists solely in-frame clones and lacks some. The table has about 160,000 clones, 80% to 90% seen once. Likely unrecorded immune exposures existed in these nominally healthy donors. Worth noting for this clone: Its target is unknown.

The length of the CDR3 is 13 residues. The V and J ends lost 7 bases and 3 bases, in that order; junction bases with no gene match: 4. Looked up from germline, CDR1 is SGHRS and CDR2 is YFSETQ. General observations from the study: It was 164 TCR beta chains that were listed as cytomegalovirus-associated.

This TCR was recovered from a man over 45 in good health and CMV-seropositive. The chain carries TRBV5-1 and TRBJ1-5; 7 bases are shared with TRBD1. Sequencing input: PBMCs. DNA for the CDR3: TGCGCCAGCTCCAGGGGGGTCAATCAGCCCCAGCATTTT. It encodes CASSRGVNQPQHF.